This T cell receptor (beta chain) comes out of a study of blood T cells in healthy people across ages. Findings and limits, study-wide: The study lacked donor CMV status, which possibly confounded expanded clonotype changes.

For the second PCR, which ran for roughly 7 to 11 cycles, a sample-barcoded 5' primer and a J-beta primer mix were used. A single record per CDR3 protein comes from TCRdb applying MiXCR to the 5' RACE reads. The sample lists 750,000 to 1,000,000 distinct CDR3 sequences; about 29% were seen once. Germline V gene lookup returns CDR1 MGHRA and CDR2 YSYEKL. The junction had 10 bases not matched to a gene; V was cut back by 0 bases and J by 2 bases. CDR3 length: 19 residues. Regarding this clonotype: Its specificity is unknown.

Each donor gave approximately 9.7 milliliters of peripheral blood. The data also belong to a second study, concerning T cells of mothers and their children. That work states: The people who donated were three healthy Caucasian mothers and their six children. Once extracted, all RNA went into cDNA synthesis at approximately 1.6 ug per 15 ul.

Input material: blood. The chain uses TRBV4-1 and TRBJ2-6, with 7 positions matching TRBD1. The TCR comes from a woman between 35 and 50 years old in good health. In DNA form, the CDR3 reads TGCGCCAGCAGCCAAGATTCGACAGGGTCCTCGGCTGGGGCCAACGTCCTGACTTTC. Encoded protein: CASSQDSTGSSAGANVLTF.